This T cell receptor beta chain was found in a study of cytomegalovirus exposure and HLA in healthy donors. The PCR ran on 60 Vbeta and 13 Jbeta primers. Original handling: Later reanalysis found about 78 million unique TCR beta chains, some 10 million of them shared. The method was immunoSEQ multiplex PCR; TCRdb's version includes in-frame clones alone and lacks a portion of them. Clone size and the V and J calls come from that table; the DNA yielded D and trimming. The sample carries about 190,000 clones, around 82% recorded once. Study results and caveats: The study labeled fewer than 200 TCR beta chains cytomegalovirus-associated. Researchers reported in a later analysis that a missense DCLRE1C variant was tied to TCR beta V- and J-gene trimming.

This CDR3 has 15 amino acids. V trimming: 6 bases; J trimming: 1 base; junction bases outside the gene matches: 8. Looked up from germline, CDR1 is ENHRY and CDR2 is SYGVKD. In regard to this clone: Its antigen is still unknown.

The sequencing sample was made of PBMCs. The TCR was taken from a man aged 40-49 years in good health and CMV-seropositive. The chain combines TRBV10-3 with TRBJ2-7, with 8 bases lining up with TRBD1. CDR3 nucleotides: TGTGCCATCAGATCAGGGACAGGCAGATCCTACGAGCAGTACTTC. It encodes CAIRSGTGRSYEQYF.